Following are 16 T cell receptor beta chains from one sample sequenced in a study of cytomegalovirus exposure and HLA in healthy donors. The PCR employed 60 Vbeta primers together with 13 Jbeta primers. Generated by immunoSEQ multiplex PCR, the TCRdb table keeps only in-frame clones and is missing some. The table for this sample gives 95,000 to 150,000 clones. Specimen: PBMCs. The receptors here all came from a man aged 18 to 29 in good health and CMV-seronegative.

The V call is TRBV9, the J call TRBJ2-6, with TRBD1 identical over 7 bases. Germline CDR1 reads SGDLS; CDR2 reads YYNGEE. The CDR3 length is 18 residues. V was clipped by 0 bases and J by 2 bases; unmatched bases: 8. The CDR3, as DNA: TGTGCCAGCAGCGTAGTTAGGGGGCTAGGCGCTGGGGCCAACGTCCTGACTTTC. Translated, it gives CASSVVRGLGAGANVLTF.

V gene TRBV5-8 combines with J gene TRBJ2-3, with 7 bases identical to TRBD2. Per germline, CDR1 SGHTS and CDR2 YDEGEE. CDR3 size: 16 residues. Germline trimming cut 2 bases from V and 0 bases from J; bases unmatched to any gene: 6. CDR3 loop: CASSFQAGVSTDTQYF. The CDR3 DNA follows: TGTGCCAGCAGCTTCCAGGCGGGAGTAAGCACAGATACGCAGTATTTT.

This rearrangement joins TRBV11-2 to TRBJ1-3; D remains ambiguous. The CDR3 is 14 amino acids. CDR1 is SGHAT, CDR2 FQNNGV, per germline. V dropped 3 bases and J dropped 1 base, with 7 bases sitting between them. CDR3 coding DNA: TGTGCCAGCAGCTTCCGGGAGTCTGGAAACACCATATATTTT. This encodes CASSFRESGNTIYF.

The genes are TRBV19 and TRBJ1-1; 9 bases are shared with TRBD1. The J segment lost 2 bases and the V segment lost 5 bases, leaving 6 bases of the junction unmatched. The germline gives CDR1 LNHDA, CDR2 SQIVND (reference sequence). This CDR3 region has 15 residues. Here the CDR3 DNA reads TGTGCCAGTAGTCCCGGGACAGGGATCAACACTGAAGCTTTCTTT. This sequence encodes CASSPGTGINTEAFF.

The chain combines TRBV19 with TRBJ1-5, with D hard to call. CDR1 and CDR2 from the germline V gene are LNHDA and SQIVND (reference sequence). The CDR3 has 13 amino acids. Trimming removed 0 bases at V and 6 bases at J, with 6 bases between. CDR3 protein: CASSIEGGQPQHF. The DNA for the CDR3 is TGTGCCAGTAGTATAGAGGGAGGTCAGCCCCAGCATTTT.

V is TRBV4-2 and J is TRBJ1-5; D not resolved. V lost 0 bases and J lost 6, with 6 bases in between. The CDR3 contains 13 residues. Per the germline V gene, CDR1 is LGHNA and CDR2 is YNFKEQ. This chain's CDR3 is CASSQDHGQPQHF. The CDR3 region has the DNA TGTGCCAGCAGCCAAGATCACGGTCAGCCCCAGCATTTT.

The chain joins TRBV6-6 to TRBJ2-7; TRBD1 is a possible D gene (6 bases). Germline V gene lookup returns CDR1 MNHNY and CDR2 SVGAGI (reference sequence). There are 14 residues in the CDR3. The V end was cut by 7 bases, the J end by 6 bases, with 19 bases between. CDR3 in amino acids: CASTHKGVEVEQYF. The CDR3 DNA reads TGTGCCAGCACCCATAAGGGGGTTGAGGTCGAGCAGTACTTC.

The chain links TRBV9 to TRBJ2-2; 7 nucleotides agree with TRBD2. The CDR3 has 17 residues. V lost 3 bases and J lost 0; bases outside the gene matches: 8. Germline V gives CDR1 SGDLS, CDR2 YYNGEE. CDR3 loop: CASSARAGKTNTGELFF. The CDR3, as DNA: TGTGCCAGCAGCGCAAGAGCGGGAAAGACGAACACCGGGGAGCTGTTTTTT.

The chain uses TRBV9 and TRBJ2-1, with 7 bases fitting TRBD1. Trimming removed 3 bases from V and 12 bases from J; junction bases left unmatched: 6. The CDR3 extends over 12 amino acids. Germline CDR1 and CDR2: SGDLS and YYNGEE. Here the CDR3 reads CASSGGGGRQFF. The CDR3 nucleotides read TGTGCCAGCAGCGGAGGGGGCGGACGGCAGTTCTTC.

V gene TRBV2 combines with J gene TRBJ1-1; D remains ambiguous. Trimming cost V 9 bases and J 1 base, with 9 bases left between them. Germline V lookup: CDR1 SNHLY, CDR2 FYNNEI. This CDR3 has 12 residues. The CDR3 DNA is TGTGCCAGGACATCGCAGAACACTGAAGCTTTCTTT. Encoded protein: CARTSQNTEAFF.

The CDR3 sequence is CASSLIGSGGLNEQFF. The DNA for the CDR3 is TGTGCCAGCAGCTTAATCGGAAGCGGGGGACTCAATGAGCAGTTCTTC. The V gene is TRBV7-3, the J gene TRBJ2-1; 8 bases are shared with TRBD2. This CDR3 has 16 residues. Germline loops: CDR1 SGHTA, CDR2 FQGTGA. The trim removed 1 base at V and 6 bases at J, leaving 8 bases unmatched.

The chain recombines TRBV6-5 with TRBJ2-7; D not resolved. The V end lost 2 bases, the J end lost 5 bases, and 4 bases lay between the germline ends. The CDR3 length is 11 residues. The germline CDR1 and CDR2 sequences are MNHEY and SVGAGI. The chain's CDR3 is CASSYRDEQYF. The CDR3 nucleotides read TGTGCCAGCAGTTACCGGGACGAGCAGTACTTC.

The chain joins TRBV13 to TRBJ2-2; 7 bases are shared with TRBD1. CDR3 length: 19 residues. Per germline, CDR1 PRHDT and CDR2 FYEKMQ (reference sequence). The V segment lost 5 bases and the J segment 2 bases; nucleotides outside the gene matches: 17. The CDR3 nucleotides are TGTGCCAGCAGCCTCAGACAGGGTCGGATTCTTTTAAACACCGGGGAGCTGTTTTTT. This translates into CASSLRQGRILLNTGELFF.

The chain employs TRBV7-2 and TRBJ2-1; tentatively, D is TRBD2 (6 bases). Trimming took 1 base from V and 9 from J, leaving 10 bases between them. The CDR3 consists of 13 residues. Germline CDR1 is SGHTA and CDR2 is FQGNSA. CDR3 nucleotides: TGTGCCAGCAGCTTAGGTTACGGGAGTGAGCAGTTCTTC. Its translation: CASSLGYGSEQFF.

J is TRBJ2-2 and V is TRBV11-1; 8 nucleotides align to TRBD2. The CDR3 is 17 amino acids. The V gene end was trimmed by 3 bases and the J gene end by 1 base; junction bases not matched to a gene: 7. CDR1 is SGHAT and CDR2 is FQDESV in the germline V gene (reference sequence). Here the CDR3 reads CASSFEAGVRNTGELFF. DNA for the CDR3: TGTGCCAGCAGCTTCGAAGCGGGGGTCCGGAACACCGGGGAGCTGTTTTTT.

The chain is built from TRBV27 and TRBJ2-5, with 9 bases lining up with TRBD1. The J segment lost 9 bases and the V segment lost 8 bases, leaving 25 bases of the junction unmatched. In germline, CDR1 is MNHEY, CDR2 SMNVEV (reference sequence). This CDR3 is 18 amino acids long. Here the CDR3 DNA reads TGTGCCAGCCATCCCGGCTACGGACAGGGGCAGGGCGGGAAGCCCCAGTACTTC. Residues: CASHPGYGQGQGGKPQYF.